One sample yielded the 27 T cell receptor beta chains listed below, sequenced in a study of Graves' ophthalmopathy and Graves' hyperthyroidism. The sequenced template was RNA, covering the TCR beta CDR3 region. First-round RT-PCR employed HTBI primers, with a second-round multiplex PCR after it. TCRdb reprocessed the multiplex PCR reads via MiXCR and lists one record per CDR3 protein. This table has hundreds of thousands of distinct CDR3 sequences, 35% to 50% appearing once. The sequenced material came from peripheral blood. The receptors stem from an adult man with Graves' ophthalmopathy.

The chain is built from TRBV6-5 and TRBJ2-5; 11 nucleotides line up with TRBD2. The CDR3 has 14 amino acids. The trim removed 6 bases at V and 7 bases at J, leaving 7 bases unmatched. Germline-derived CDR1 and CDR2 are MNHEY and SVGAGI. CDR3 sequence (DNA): TGTGCCAGCAGCCTATCTAGCGGGAGGACGACCCAGTACTTC. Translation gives CASSLSSGRTTQYF.

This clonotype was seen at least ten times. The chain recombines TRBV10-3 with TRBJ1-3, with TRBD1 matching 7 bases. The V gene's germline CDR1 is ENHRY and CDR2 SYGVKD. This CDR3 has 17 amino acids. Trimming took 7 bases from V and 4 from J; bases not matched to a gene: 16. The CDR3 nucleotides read TGTGCCATCACCGGACAGGAGAAAGGGTCATCGGGAAACACCATATATTTT. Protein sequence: CAITGQEKGSSGNTIYF.

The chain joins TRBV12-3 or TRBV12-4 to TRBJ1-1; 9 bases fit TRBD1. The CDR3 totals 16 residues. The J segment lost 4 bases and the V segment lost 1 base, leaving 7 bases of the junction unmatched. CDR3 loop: CASSLGDRVWSTEAFF. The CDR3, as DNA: TGTGCCAGCAGTTTAGGGGACAGGGTTTGGAGCACTGAAGCTTTCTTT.

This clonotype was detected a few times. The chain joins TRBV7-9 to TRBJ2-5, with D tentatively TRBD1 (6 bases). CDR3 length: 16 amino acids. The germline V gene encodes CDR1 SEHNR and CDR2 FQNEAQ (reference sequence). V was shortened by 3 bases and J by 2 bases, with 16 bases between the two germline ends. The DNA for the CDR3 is TGTGCCAGCAGCTTTCTCCCGGGACAAGGGCAAGAGACCCAGTACTTC. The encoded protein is CASSFLPGQGQETQYF.

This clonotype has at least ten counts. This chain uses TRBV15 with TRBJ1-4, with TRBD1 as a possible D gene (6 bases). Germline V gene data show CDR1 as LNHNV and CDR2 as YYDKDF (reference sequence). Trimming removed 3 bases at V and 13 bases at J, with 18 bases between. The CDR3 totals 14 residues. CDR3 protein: CATSSPPTGKSLFF. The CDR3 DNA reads TGTGCCACCAGCAGTCCGCCTACAGGGAAGTCACTGTTTTTT.

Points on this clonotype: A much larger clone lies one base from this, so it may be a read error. The CDR3 reads CAINDREDNEQFF. The CDR3 DNA reads TGTGCCATCAACGACAGGGAAGACAATGAGCAGTTCTTC. The chain uses TRBV10-3 and TRBJ2-7, with 7 bases fitting TRBD1. The J call could be wrong; TRBJ2-1 is a better fit for the DNA end. The CDR3 has 13 residues. Per germline, CDR1 ENHRY and CDR2 SYGVKD.

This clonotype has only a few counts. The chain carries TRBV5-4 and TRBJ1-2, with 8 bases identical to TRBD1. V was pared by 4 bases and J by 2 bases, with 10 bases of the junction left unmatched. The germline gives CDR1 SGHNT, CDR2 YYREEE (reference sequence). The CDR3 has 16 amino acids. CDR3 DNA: TGTGCCAGCAGCCCATTAACCCGGACAGGGAACTATGGCTACACCTTC. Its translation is CASSPLTRTGNYGYTF.

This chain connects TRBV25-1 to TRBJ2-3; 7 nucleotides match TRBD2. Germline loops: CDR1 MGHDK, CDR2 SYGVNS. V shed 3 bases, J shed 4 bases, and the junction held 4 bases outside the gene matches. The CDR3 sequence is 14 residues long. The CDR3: CASSDQTSADTQYF. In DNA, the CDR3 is TGTGCCAGCAGTGACCAAACTAGCGCAGATACGCAGTATTTT.

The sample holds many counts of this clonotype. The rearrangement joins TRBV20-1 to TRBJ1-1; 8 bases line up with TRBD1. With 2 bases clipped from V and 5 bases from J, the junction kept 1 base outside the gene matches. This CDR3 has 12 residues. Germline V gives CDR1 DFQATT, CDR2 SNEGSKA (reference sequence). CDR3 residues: CSARRDRTEAFF. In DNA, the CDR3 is TGCAGTGCTAGACGGGACAGGACTGAAGCTTTCTTT.

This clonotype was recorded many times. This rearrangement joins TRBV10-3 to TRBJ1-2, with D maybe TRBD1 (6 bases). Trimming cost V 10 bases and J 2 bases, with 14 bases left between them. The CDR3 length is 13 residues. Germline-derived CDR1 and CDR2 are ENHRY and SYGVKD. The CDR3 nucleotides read TGTGCCAGCGGACCGGGACACAACTATGGCTACACCTTC. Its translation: CASGPGHNYGYTF.

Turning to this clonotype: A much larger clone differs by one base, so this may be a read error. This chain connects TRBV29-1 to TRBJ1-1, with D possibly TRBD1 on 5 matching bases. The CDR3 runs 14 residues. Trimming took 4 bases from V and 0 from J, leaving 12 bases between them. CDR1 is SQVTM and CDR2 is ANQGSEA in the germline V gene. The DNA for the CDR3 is TGCAGCGTTGCCCGAGACAGCTTGAACACTGAAGCTTTCTTT. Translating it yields CSVARDSLNTEAFF.

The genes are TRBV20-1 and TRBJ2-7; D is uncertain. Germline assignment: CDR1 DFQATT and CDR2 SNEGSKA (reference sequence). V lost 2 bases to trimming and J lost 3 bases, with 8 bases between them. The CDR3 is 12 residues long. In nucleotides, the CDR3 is TGCAGTGCTAGACCGGACCGCTACGAGCAGTACTTC. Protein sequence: CSARPDRYEQYF.

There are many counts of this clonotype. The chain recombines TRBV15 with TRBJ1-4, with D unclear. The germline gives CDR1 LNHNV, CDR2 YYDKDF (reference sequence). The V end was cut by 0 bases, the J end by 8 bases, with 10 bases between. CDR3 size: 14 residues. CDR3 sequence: CATSREAGWEKLFF. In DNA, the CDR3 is TGTGCCACCAGCAGAGAGGCAGGATGGGAAAAACTGTTTTTT.

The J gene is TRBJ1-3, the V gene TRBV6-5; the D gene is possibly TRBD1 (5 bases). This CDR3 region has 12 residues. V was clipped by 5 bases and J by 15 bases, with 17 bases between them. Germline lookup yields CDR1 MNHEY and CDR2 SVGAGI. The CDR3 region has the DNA TGTGCCAGCAGTGAGGACGGGACCGGAGGATATTTT. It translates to CASSEDGTGGYF.

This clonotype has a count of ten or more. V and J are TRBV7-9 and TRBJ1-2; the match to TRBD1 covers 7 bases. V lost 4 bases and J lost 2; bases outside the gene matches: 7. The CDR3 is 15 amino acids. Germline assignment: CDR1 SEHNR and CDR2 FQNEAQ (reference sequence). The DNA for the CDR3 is TGTGCCAGCAGCTATTCGACAGGGACAAACTATGGCTACACCTTC. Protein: CASSYSTGTNYGYTF.

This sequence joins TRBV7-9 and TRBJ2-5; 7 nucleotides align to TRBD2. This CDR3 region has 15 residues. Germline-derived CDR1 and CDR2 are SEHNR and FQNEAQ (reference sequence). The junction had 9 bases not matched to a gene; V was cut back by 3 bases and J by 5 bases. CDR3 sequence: CASSLLAAGEETQYF. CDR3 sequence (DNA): TGTGCCAGCAGCTTGCTAGCGGCGGGGGAGGAGACCCAGTACTTC.

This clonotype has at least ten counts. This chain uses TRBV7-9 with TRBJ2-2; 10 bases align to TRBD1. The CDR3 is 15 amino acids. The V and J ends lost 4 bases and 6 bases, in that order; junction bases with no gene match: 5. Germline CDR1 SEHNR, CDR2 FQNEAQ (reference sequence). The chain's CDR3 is CASSSTGGISGELFF. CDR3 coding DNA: TGTGCCAGCAGCTCGACAGGGGGCATATCCGGGGAGCTGTTTTTT.

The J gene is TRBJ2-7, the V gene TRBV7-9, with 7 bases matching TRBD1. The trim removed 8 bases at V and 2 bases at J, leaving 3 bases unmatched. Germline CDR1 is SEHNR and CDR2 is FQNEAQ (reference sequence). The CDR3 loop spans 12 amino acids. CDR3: CASGRGPYEQYF. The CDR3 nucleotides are TGTGCCAGCGGAAGGGGGCCCTACGAGCAGTACTTC.

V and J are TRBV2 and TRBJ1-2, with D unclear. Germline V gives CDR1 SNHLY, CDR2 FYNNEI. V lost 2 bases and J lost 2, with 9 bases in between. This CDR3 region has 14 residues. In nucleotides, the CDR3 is TGTGCCAGCAGTGAATGGGATTGGAACTATGGCTACACCTTC. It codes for CASSEWDWNYGYTF.

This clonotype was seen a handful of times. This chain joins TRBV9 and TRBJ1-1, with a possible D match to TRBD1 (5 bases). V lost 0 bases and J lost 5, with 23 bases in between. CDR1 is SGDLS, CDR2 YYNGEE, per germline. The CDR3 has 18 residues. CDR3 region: CASSVAGGLHGPGTEAFF. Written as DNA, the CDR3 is TGTGCCAGCAGCGTAGCGGGGGGTTTACACGGCCCGGGGACTGAAGCTTTCTTT.

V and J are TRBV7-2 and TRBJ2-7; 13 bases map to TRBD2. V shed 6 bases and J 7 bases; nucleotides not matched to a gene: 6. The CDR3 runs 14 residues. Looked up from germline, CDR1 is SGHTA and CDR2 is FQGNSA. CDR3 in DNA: TGTGCCAGCAGTCCAGGGACTAGCGGGATGGAGCAGTACTTC. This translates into CASSPGTSGMEQYF.

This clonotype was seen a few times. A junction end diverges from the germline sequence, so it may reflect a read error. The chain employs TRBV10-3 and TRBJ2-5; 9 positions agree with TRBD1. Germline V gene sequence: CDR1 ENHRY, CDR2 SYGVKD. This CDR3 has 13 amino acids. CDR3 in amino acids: CASSERDRDPQYF. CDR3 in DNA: TGTGCCAGCAGTGAACGGGACAGGGACCCCCAGTACTTC.

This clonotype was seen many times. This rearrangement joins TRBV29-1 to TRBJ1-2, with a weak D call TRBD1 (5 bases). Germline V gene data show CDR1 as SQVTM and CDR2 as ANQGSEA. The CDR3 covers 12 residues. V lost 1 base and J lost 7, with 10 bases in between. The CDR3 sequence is CSVEVSRGGYTF. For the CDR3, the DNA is TGCAGCGTTGAAGTGTCAAGGGGTGGCTACACCTTC.

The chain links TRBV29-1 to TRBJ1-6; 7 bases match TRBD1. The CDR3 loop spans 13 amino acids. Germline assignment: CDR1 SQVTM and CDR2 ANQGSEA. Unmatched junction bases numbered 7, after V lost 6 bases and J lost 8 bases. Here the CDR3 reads CSVLDRVDSPLHF. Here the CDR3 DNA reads TGCAGCGTCCTAGACAGGGTTGATTCACCCCTCCACTTT.

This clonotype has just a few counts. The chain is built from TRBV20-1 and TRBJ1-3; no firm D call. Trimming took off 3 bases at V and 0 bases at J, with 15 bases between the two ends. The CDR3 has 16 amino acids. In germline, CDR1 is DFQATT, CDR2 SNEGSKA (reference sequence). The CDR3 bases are TGCAGTGCTAGTCCCTTGGGCGGCTACTCTGGAAACACCATATATTTT. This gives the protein CSASPLGGYSGNTIYF.

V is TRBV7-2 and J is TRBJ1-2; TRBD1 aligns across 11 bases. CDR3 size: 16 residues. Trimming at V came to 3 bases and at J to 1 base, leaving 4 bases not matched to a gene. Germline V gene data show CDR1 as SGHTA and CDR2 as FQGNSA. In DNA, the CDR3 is TGTGCCAGCAGCTTCGCCGGGACAGGGGGTAACTATGGCTACACCTTC. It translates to CASSFAGTGGNYGYTF.

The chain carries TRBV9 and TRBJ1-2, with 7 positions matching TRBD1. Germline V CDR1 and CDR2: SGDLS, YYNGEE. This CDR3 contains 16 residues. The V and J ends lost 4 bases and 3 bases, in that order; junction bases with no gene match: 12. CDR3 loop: CASSQDPAGGYYGYTF. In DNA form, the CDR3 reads TGTGCCAGCAGCCAAGATCCCGCAGGGGGTTACTATGGCTACACCTTC.